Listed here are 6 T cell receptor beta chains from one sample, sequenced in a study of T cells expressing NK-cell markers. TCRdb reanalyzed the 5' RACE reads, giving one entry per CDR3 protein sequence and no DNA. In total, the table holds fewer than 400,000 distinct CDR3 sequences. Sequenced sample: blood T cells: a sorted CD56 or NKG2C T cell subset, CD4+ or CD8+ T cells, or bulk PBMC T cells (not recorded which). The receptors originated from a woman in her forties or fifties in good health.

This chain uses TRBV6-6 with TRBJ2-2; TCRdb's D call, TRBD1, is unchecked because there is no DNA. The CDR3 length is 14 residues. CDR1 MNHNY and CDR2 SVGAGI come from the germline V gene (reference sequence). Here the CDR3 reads CASSYDRLLGELFF.

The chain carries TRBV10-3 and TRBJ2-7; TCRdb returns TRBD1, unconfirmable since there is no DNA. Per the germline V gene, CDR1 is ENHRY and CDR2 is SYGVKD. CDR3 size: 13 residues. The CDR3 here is CAITGTGGGEQYF.

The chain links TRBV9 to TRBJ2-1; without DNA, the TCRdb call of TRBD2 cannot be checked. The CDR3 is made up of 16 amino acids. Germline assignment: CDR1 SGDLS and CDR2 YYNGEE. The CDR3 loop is CASSVRGRSIYNEQFF.

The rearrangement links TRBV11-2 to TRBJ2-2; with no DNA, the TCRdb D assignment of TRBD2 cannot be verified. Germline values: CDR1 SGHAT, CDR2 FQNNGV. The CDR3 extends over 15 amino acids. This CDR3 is CASSPARSRVGELFF. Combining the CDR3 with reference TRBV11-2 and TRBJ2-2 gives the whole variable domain EAGVAQSPRYKIIEKRQSVAFWCNPISGHATLYWYQQILGQGPKLLIQFQNNGVVDDSQLPKDRFSAERLKGVDSTLKIQPAKLEDSAVYLCASSPARSRVGELFFGEGSRLTVL.

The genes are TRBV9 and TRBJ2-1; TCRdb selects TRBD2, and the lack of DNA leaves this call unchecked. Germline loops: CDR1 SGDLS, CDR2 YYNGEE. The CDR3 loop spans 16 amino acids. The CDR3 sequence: CASSVGTRGSYNEQFF.

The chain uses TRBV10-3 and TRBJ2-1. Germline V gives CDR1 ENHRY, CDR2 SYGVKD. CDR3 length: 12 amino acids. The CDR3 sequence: CAISESGPEQFF.